These T cell receptor beta chains were read from a single sample in a study of T cells in Graves' hyperthyroidism and ophthalmopathy. TCRdb re-derived calls from the multiplex PCR reads in MiXCR, one entry per CDR3 protein. The table records over 350,000 distinct CDR3 sequences, less than 20% of them present only once. The sequenced sample was blood. These receptors all come from a young man with Graves' ophthalmopathy. The CDR3 runs from the conserved cysteine through the conserved F or W. Each record gives: CDR3 length, J gene, clone size, D gene, V gene, CDR3 protein, CDR3 DNA. A D gene is named only where the DNA matches it firmly. Not every row has a clone size; where given, it reads once, few, many or a size class.

>14|TRBJ1-1|-|TRBD1|TRBV13
CATRPQGKGTEAFF
TGTGCCACCAGACCACAGGGGAAGGGCACTGAAGCTTTCTTT
>12|TRBJ1-2|many|-|TRBV5-1
CASSGENYGYTF
TGCGCCAGCAGCGGAGAAAACTATGGCTACACCTTC
>16|TRBJ2-4|-|TRBD2|TRBV7-2
CASSLVAGGPGNIQYF
TGTGCCAGCAGCTTAGTGGCGGGGGGGCCGGGAAACATTCAGTACTTC
>17|TRBJ2-1|many|TRBD1|TRBV11-2
CASSLGADRGSYNEQFF
TGTGCCAGCAGCTTAGGAGCGGACAGGGGCTCCTACAATGAGCAGTTCTTC
>13|TRBJ1-4|-|-|TRBV11-1
CASTEGQGRKLFF
TGTGCCAGCACCGAAGGTCAGGGGAGGAAACTGTTTTTT
>15|TRBJ2-7|many|TRBD1|TRBV24-1
CATSDGYRGAHEQYF
TGTGCCACCAGTGATGGGTACAGGGGTGCCCACGAGCAGTACTTC
>15|TRBJ1-4|few|-|TRBV25-1
CASSDRGAGNEKLFF
TGTGCCAGCAGTGATAGGGGAGCGGGTAATGAAAAACTGTTTTTT
>14|TRBJ1-4|many|-|TRBV28
CASRLPTGNEKLFF
TGTGCCAGCCGTCTGCCGACGGGGAATGAAAAACTGTTTTTT
>15|TRBJ2-1|many|-|TRBV7-8
CASSRGPPAYNEQFF
TGTGCCAGCAGCCGGGGACCTCCAGCATACAATGAGCAGTTCTTC
>14|TRBJ2-3|many|-|TRBV2
CASRKDTVADTQYF
TGTGCCAGCAGGAAGGACACCGTTGCAGATACGCAGTATTTT
>13|TRBJ1-5|-|-|TRBV29-1
CSVEGVPNQPQHF
TGCAGCGTTGAGGGGGTTCCCAATCAGCCCCAGCATTTT
>17|TRBJ1-3|few|TRBD1|TRBV6-1
CASSENNWDRIGNTIYF
TGTGCCAGCAGTGAAAATAACTGGGACAGGATCGGAAACACCATATATTTT
>15|TRBJ1-5|many|-|TRBV3-1
CASSQDRASVQPQHF
TGTGCCAGCAGCCAAGACAGGGCTTCGGTTCAGCCCCAGCATTTT
>13|TRBJ1-1|few|-|TRBV20-1
CSAPTGKNTEAFF
TGCAGTGCCCCGACGGGAAAGAACACTGAAGCTTTCTTT
>14|TRBJ1-2|many|-|TRBV7-9
CASSLVQGPYGYTF
TGTGCCAGCAGCTTAGTCCAGGGTCCATATGGCTACACCTTC
>16|TRBJ2-1|many|TRBD1|TRBV18
CASSQARGQNYNEQFF
TGTGCCAGCTCACAGGCTAGGGGACAGAATTACAATGAGCAGTTCTTC
>14|TRBJ2-1|-|TRBD1|TRBV27
CASSLSMGTVEEFF
TGTGCCAGCAGTTTATCGATGGGGACAGTGGAGGAGTTCTTC
>17|TRBJ1-6|many|TRBD1|TRBV6-1
CASTLNRGRNYGSPLHF
TGTGCCAGCACCCTGAACAGGGGCCGGAATTATGGCTCACCCCTCCACTTT
>13|TRBJ2-7|-|-|TRBV5-6
CASSLGVKAEQYF
TGTGCCAGCAGCTTGGGGGTAAAGGCCGAGCAGTACTTC
>14|TRBJ1-1|many|-|TRBV24-1
CATHNGQMNTEAFF
TGTGCCACCCACAATGGACAGATGAACACTGAAGCTTTCTTT
>16|TRBJ1-5|many|TRBD1|TRBV7-8
CASSLGRGLPNQPQHF
TGTGCCAGCAGCTTAGGGAGGGGGCTTCCCAATCAGCCCCAGCATTTT
>14|TRBJ2-1|many|TRBD1|TRBV2
CASREGTGGRSQFF
TGTGCCAGCAGGGAAGGGACAGGGGGAAGGTCGCAGTTCTTC
>14|TRBJ1-1|few|-|TRBV6-1
CASSPLIEGTEAFF
TGTGCCAGCAGTCCCTTAATTGAAGGCACTGAAGCTTTCTTT
>14|TRBJ2-2|few|-|TRBV3-1
CASSHGVFTGELFF
TGTGCCAGCAGCCATGGTGTATTCACCGGGGAGCTGTTTTTT
>14|TRBJ1-4|many|TRBD1|TRBV2
CASSQDRGSEKLFF
TGTGCCAGCAGCCAAGACAGGGGAAGTGAAAAACTGTTTTTT
>15|TRBJ1-6|many|TRBD1|TRBV20-1
CSAHKPDRVDSPLHF
TGCAGTGCCCACAAACCCGACAGGGTGGATTCACCCCTCCACTTT
>14|TRBJ2-1|many|TRBD1|TRBV20-1
CSAPQRTGGNEQFF
TGCAGTGCTCCTCAGCGGACAGGGGGTAATGAGCAGTTCTTC
>15|TRBJ2-7|many|TRBD1|TRBV7-9
CASKADRGHSYEQYF
TGTGCCAGCAAAGCTGACAGGGGGCATTCCTACGAGCAGTACTTC
>13|TRBJ1-2|many|-|TRBV24-1
CATSGTANYGYTF
TGTGCCACCAGTGGGACTGCAAACTATGGCTACACCTTC
>15|TRBJ1-2|-|-|TRBV6-4
CASSDSPDTGFGYTF
TGTGCCAGCAGTGACTCCCCGGACACCGGGTTTGGCTACACCTTC
>16|TRBJ2-1|-|-|TRBV5-1
CASSTTGGPPGNEQFF
TGCGCCAGCAGCACCACGGGGGGCCCACCTGGCAATGAGCAGTTCTTC
>14|TRBJ1-4|few|-|TRBV6-1
CASRLQGGLEKLFF
TGTGCCAGCAGACTCCAGGGCGGTCTAGAAAAACTGTTTTTT
>15|TRBJ1-1|-|-|TRBV5-1
CASSSRDGGNTEAFF
TGCGCCAGCAGCTCGCGCGACGGGGGGAACACTGAAGCTTTCTTT
>15|TRBJ1-2|-|-|TRBV4-1
CASSIGPDRLEGCTF
TGCGCCAGCAGCATTGGACCGGATCGACTTGAGGGCTGCACCTTC
>15|TRBJ1-4|few|-|TRBV12-3/TRBV12-4
CASSLEAGFNEKLFF
TGTGCCAGCAGTTTAGAGGCAGGTTTTAATGAAAAACTGTTTTTT
>14|TRBJ2-7|-|TRBD1|TRBV12-3/TRBV12-4
CASSDGTGPYEQYF
TGTGCCAGCAGTGATGGGACAGGACCCTACGAGCAGTACTTC
>17|TRBJ1-1|many|-|TRBV6-1
CASSETGGYVMNTEAFF
TGTGCCAGCAGTGAAACCGGTGGCTACGTGATGAACACTGAAGCTTTCTTT
>18|TRBJ2-3|-|TRBD2|TRBV6-1
CASSGGLAGSQGADTQYF
TGTGCCAGCAGTGGGGGACTAGCGGGGAGCCAGGGCGCAGATACGCAGTATTTT
>14|TRBJ2-7|-|TRBD1|TRBV20-1
CSAKTLTGHLEQYF
TGCAGTGCTAAAACGCTGACAGGGCATCTCGAGCAGTACTTC
>14|TRBJ1-5|-|TRBD1|TRBV10-3
CAISDSGQGQPQHF
TGTGCCATCAGCGACTCGGGACAGGGACAGCCCCAGCATTTT
>13|TRBJ2-5|many|-|TRBV20-1
CRGGTTAQETQYF
TGCAGGGGCGGGACCACGGCCCAAGAGACCCAGTACTTC
>14|TRBJ2-5|-|TRBD2|TRBV10-3
CAIRASGGEETQYF
TGTGCCATTAGGGCTAGCGGGGGGGAGGAGACCCAGTACTTC
>18|TRBJ2-1|-|TRBD2|TRBV7-9
CASSRDSSGGTGYNEQFF
TGTGCCAGCAGTCGGGACTCTAGCGGGGGAACCGGGTACAATGAGCAGTTCTTC
>15|TRBJ2-5|few|-|TRBV5-1
CASSLGKSKGETQYF
TGCGCCAGCAGCTTGGGTAAATCAAAGGGAGAGACCCAGTACTTC
>15|TRBJ1-3|many|-|TRBV12-3/TRBV12-4
CASSRGQISGNTIYF
TGTGCCAGCAGTCGAGGACAGATCTCTGGAAACACCATATATTTT
>17|TRBJ2-7|many|TRBD2|TRBV11-2
CASSSTRGLAGSYEQYF
TGTGCCAGCAGCTCGACCCGGGGACTAGCGGGGTCCTACGAGCAGTACTTC
>16|TRBJ1-4|many|-|TRBV5-1
CASSLGEGATNEKLFF
TGCGCCAGCAGCTTGGGTGAGGGGGCAACTAATGAAAAACTGTTTTTT